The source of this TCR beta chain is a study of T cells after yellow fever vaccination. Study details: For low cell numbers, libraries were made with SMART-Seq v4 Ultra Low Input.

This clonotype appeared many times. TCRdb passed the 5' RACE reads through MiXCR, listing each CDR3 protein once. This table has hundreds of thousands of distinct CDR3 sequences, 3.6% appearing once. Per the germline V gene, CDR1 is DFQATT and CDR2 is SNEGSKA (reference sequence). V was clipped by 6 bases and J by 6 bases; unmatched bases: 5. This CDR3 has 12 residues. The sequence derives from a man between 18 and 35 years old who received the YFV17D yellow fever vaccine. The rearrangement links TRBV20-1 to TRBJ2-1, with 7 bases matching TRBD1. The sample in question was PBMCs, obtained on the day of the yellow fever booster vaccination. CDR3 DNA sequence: TGCAGTGCCCACAGGGGTGGCAATGAGCAGTTCTTC. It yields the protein CSAHRGGNEQFF.